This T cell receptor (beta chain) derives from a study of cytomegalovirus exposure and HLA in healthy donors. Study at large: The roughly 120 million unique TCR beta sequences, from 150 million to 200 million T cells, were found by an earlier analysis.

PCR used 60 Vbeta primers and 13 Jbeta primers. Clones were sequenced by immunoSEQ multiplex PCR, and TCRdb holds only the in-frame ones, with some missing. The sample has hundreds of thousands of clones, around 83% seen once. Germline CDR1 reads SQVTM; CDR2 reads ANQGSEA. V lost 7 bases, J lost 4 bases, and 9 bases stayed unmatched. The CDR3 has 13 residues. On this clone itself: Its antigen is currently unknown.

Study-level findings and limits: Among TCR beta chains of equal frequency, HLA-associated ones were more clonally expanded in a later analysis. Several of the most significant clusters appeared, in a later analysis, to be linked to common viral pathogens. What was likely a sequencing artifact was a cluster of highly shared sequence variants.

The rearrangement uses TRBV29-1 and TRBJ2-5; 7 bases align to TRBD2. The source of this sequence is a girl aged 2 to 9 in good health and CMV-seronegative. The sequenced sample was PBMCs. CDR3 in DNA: TGCAGCGGTGCCATGGCTAGCGGAGAGACCCAGTACTTC. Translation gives CSGAMASGETQYF.